The 4 T cell receptor beta chains listed next were all sequenced from one sample in a study of CD8+ T cells in alopecia areata (dated by TCRdb to about 2018). Preparation of the library involved the immunoSEQ multiplex PCR assay. For TCR sequencing, RNA was extracted from every sample and reverse transcribed into cDNA to serve as template. TCRdb holds this immuneACCESS table with in-frame rearrangements only. Some clones are missing; in checked studies, unresolved V genes explain under half, and the rest has no known cause. The sample yields some 200,000 clones; around 50% were counted once. The ten largest clonotypes hold approximately 15% of the sample. Interpreted using the paper, the time point label stands for: baseline before oral tofacitinib. The sequencing here drew on CD4+ T cells sorted from blood, taken at week 0. All receptors come from a human donor with alopecia areata.

This clone was counted only a few times. V and J are TRBV6-6 and TRBJ1-3; D may be TRBD1 (5 bases). The CDR3 is 15 residues long. Germline V gene sequence: CDR1 MNHNY, CDR2 SVGAGI (reference sequence). The germline V and J ends were trimmed by 2 bases and 4 bases, with 12 bases remaining between them. The CDR3 is CASSYGGTDGNTIYF. For the CDR3, the DNA is TGTGCCAGCAGTTACGGGGGGACGGACGGAAACACCATATATTTT.

The rearrangement joins TRBV6-1 to TRBJ1-6; D gene ambiguous. The CDR3 extends over 14 amino acids. V was trimmed by 6 bases and J by 7 bases, leaving 13 bases between them. Germline-derived CDR1 and CDR2 are MNHNS and SASEGT. CDR3 loop: CASSEIGINSPLHF. CDR3 nucleotide sequence: TGTGCCAGCAGCGAAATCGGGATCAATTCACCCCTCCACTTT.

A remark on this clone: This sample includes further DNA sequences coding for the same CDR3. The chain links TRBV15 to TRBJ1-5, with no clear D. The CDR3 sequence is 14 residues long. Trimming took 1 base from V and 0 from J, leaving 4 bases between them. Per germline, CDR1 LNHNV and CDR2 YYDKDF (reference sequence). CDR3 loop: CATSRVGSNQPQHF. The CDR3 DNA reads as TGTGCCACCAGCAGAGTGGGTAGCAATCAGCCCCAGCATTTT.

The chain joins TRBV6-5 to TRBJ1-5; no clear D gene. This CDR3 comprises 13 residues. Germline V gene sequence: CDR1 MNHEY, CDR2 SVGAGI. Trimming removed 0 bases at V and 5 bases at J, with 5 bases between. The CDR3 here is CASSYSLDQPQHF. CDR3 bases: TGTGCCAGCAGTTACTCGCTCGATCAGCCCCAGCATTTT.